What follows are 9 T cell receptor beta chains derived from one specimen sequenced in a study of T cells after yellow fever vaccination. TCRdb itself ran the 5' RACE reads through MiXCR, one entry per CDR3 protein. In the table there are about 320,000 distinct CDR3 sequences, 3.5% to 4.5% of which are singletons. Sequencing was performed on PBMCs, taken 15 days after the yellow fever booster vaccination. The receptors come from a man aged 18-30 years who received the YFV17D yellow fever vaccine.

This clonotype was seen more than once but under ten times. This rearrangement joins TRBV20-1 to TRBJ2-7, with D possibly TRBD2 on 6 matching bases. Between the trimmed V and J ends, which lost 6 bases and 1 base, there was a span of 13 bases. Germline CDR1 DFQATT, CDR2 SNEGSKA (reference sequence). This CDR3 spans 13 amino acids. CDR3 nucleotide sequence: TGCAGTGCAAACGGGGACTCTTCCTACGAGCAGTACTTC. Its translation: CSANGDSSYEQYF.

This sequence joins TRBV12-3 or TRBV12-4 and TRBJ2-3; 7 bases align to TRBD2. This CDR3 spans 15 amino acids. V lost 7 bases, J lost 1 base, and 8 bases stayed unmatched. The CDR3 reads CASKWGGARTDTQYF. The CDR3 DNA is TGTGCCAGCAAGTGGGGGGGAGCACGCACAGATACGCAGTATTTT.

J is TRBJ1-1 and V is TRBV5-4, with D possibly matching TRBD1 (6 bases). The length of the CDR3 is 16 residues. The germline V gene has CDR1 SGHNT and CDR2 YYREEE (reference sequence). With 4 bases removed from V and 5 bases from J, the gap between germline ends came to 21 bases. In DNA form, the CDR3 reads TGTGCCAGCAGCCCGACTTTCCCCGGGACACCGACTGAAGCTTTCTTT. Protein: CASSPTFPGTPTEAFF.

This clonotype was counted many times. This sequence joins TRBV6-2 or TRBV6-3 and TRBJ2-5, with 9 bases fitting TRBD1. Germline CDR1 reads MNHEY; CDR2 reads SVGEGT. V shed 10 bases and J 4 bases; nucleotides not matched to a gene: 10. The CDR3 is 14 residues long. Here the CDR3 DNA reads TGTGCCACGAACGGACAGGGGATTGCAGAGACCCAGTACTTC. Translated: CATNGQGIAETQYF.

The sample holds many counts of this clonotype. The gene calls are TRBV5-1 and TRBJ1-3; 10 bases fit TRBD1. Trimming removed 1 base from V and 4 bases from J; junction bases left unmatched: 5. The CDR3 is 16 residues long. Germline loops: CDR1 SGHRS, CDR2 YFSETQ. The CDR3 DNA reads TGCGCCAGCAGCTTGACGACAGGGGGCGCAGGAAACACCATATATTTT. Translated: CASSLTTGGAGNTIYF.

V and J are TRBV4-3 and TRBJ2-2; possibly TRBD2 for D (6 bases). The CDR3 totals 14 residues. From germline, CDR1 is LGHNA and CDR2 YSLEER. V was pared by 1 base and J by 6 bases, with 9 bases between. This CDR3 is CASSQGWGAGELFF. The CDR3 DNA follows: TGCGCCAGCAGCCAAGGGTGGGGGGCCGGGGAGCTGTTTTTT.

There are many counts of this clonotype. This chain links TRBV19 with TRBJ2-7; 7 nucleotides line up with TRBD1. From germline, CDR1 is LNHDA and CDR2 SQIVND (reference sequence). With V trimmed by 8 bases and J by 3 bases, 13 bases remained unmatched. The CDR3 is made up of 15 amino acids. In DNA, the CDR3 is TGTGCCAGTGCCAATGTCGGGACAGATTACTACGAGCAGTACTTC. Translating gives CASANVGTDYYEQYF.

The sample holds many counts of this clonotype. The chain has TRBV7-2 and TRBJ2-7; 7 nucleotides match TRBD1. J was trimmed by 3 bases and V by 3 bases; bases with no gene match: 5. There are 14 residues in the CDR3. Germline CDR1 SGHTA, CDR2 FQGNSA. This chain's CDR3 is CASSLQTGNYEQYF. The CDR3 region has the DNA TGTGCCAGCAGCTTGCAGACAGGGAACTACGAGCAGTACTTC.

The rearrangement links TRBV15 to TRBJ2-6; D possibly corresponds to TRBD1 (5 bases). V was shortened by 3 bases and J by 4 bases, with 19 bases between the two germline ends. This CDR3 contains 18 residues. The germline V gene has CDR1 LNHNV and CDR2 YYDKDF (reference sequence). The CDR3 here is CATSSHTGLRSGANVLTF. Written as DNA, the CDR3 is TGTGCCACCAGCAGCCATACAGGCCTCAGGTCCGGGGCCAACGTCCTGACTTTC.